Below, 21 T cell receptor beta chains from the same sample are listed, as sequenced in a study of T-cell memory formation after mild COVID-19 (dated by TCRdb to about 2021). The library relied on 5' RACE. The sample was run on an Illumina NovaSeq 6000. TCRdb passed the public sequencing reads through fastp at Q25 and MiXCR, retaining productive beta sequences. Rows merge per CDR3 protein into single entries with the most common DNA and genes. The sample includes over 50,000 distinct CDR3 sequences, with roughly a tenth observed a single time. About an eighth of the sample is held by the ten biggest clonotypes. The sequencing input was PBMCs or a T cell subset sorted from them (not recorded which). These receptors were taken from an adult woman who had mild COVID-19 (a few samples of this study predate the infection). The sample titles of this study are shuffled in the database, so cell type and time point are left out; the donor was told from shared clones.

CDR3 sequence: CSASDAEAFF. In nucleotides, the CDR3 is TGCAGCGCCTCGGACGCTGAAGCTTTCTTT. This sequence joins TRBV29-1 and TRBJ1-1; D unresolved. Germline V gene sequence: CDR1 SQVTM, CDR2 ANQGSEA. The CDR3 length is 10 residues. The V gene lost 7 bases and the J gene lost 6 bases, with 9 bases spanning the gap.

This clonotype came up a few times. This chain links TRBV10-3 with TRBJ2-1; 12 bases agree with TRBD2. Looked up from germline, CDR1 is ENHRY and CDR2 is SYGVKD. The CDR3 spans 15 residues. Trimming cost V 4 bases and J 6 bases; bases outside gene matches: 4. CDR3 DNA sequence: TGTGCCATCAGTGGCCTAGCGGGGGGGCCCAATGAGCAGTTCTTC. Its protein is CAISGLAGGPNEQFF.

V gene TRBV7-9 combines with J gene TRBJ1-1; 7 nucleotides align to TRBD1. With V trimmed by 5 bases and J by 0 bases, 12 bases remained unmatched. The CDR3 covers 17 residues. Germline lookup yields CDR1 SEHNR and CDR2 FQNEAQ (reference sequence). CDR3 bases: TGTGCCAGCAGCATGAGGACAGGCCGACTCATGAACACTGAAGCTTTCTTT. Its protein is CASSMRTGRLMNTEAFF.

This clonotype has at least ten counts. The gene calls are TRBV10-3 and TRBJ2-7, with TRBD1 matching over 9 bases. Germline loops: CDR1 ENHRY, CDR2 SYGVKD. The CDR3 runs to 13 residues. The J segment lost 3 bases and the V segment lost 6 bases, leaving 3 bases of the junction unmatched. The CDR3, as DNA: TGTGCCATCAGCCCGGGACAGGGCTACGAGCAGTACTTC. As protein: CAISPGQGYEQYF.

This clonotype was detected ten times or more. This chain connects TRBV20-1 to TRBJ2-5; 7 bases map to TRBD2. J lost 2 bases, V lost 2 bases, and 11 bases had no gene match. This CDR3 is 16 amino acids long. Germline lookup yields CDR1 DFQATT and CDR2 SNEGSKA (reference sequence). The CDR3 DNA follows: TGCAGTGCTAGATTTGGTTCGTCAGCGGGACAAGAGACCCAGTACTTC. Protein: CSARFGSSAGQETQYF.

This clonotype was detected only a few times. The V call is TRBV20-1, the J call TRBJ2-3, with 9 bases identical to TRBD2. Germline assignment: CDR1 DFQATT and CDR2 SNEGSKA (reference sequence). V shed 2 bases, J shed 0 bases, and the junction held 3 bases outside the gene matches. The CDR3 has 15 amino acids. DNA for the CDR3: TGCAGTGCTAGATGGAGCGGGGGGAGCACAGATACGCAGTATTTT. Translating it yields CSARWSGGSTDTQYF.

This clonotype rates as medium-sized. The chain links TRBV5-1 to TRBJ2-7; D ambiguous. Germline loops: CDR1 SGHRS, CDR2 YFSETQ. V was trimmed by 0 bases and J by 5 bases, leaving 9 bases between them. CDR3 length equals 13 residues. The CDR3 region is CASSLAPGDEQYF. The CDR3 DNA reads TGCGCCAGCAGCTTGGCCCCCGGCGACGAGCAGTACTTC.

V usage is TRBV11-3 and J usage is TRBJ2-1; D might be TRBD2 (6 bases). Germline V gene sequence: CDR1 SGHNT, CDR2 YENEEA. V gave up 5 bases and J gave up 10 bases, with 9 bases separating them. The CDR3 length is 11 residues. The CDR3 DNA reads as TGTGCCAGCAGCACAACTAGCGAGCAGTTCTTC. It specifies CASSTTSEQFF. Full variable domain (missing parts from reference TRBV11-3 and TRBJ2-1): EAGVVQSPRYKIIEKKQPVAFWCNPISGHNTLYWYLQNLGQGPELLIRYENEEAVDDSQLPKDRFSAERLKGVDSTLKIQPAELGDSAVYLCASSTTSEQFFGPGTRLTVL.

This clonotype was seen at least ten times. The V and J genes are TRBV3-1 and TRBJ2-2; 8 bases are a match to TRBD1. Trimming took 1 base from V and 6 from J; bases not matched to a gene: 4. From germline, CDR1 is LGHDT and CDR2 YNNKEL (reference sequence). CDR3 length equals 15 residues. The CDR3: CASSQGQGASGELFF. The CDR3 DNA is TGTGCCAGCAGCCAAGGGCAGGGGGCATCCGGGGAGCTGTTTTTT.

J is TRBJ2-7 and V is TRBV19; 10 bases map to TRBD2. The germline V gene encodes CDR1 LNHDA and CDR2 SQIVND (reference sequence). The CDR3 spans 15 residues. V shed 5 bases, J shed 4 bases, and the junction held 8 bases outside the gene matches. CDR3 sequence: CASSSSGRVAYEQYF. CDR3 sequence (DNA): TGTGCCAGTAGTTCAAGCGGGAGGGTTGCATACGAGCAGTACTTC. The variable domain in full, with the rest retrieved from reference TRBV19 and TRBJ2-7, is DGGITQSPKYLFRKEGQNVTLSCEQNLNHDAMYWYRQDPGQGLRLIYYSQIVNDFQKGDIAEGYSVSREKKESFPLTVTSAQKNPTAFYLCASSSSGRVAYEQYFGPGTRLTVT.

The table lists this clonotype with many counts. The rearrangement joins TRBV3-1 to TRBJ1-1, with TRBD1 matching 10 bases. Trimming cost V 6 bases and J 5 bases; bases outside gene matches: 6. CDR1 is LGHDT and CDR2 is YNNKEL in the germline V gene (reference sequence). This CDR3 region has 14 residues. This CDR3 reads CASRTGTGDTEAFF. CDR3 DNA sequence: TGTGCCAGCAGGACCGGGACAGGGGATACTGAAGCTTTCTTT.

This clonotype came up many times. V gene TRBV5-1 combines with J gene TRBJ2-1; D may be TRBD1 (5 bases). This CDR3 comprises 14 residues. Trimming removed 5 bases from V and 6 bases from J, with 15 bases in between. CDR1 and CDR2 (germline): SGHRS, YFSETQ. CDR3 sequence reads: CASSGAGKGNEQFF. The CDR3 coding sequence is TGCGCCAGCAGTGGAGCAGGGAAAGGCAATGAGCAGTTCTTC.

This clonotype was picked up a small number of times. The CDR3 region has the DNA TGTGCCAGCAGCTTGAAGGGGGGCCTGGGAAACACCATATATTTT. Protein: CASSLKGGLGNTIYF. V is TRBV5-6 and J is TRBJ1-3; a weak D match, TRBD1 (6 bases). The CDR3 runs to 15 residues. V was clipped by 1 base and J by 4 bases, with 12 bases between them. Germline CDR1 SGHDT, CDR2 YYEEEE.

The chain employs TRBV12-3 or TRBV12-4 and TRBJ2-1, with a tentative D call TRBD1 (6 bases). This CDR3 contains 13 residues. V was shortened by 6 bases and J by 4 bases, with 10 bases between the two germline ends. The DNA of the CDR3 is TGTGCCAGCAGACCCACAGGGTACAATGAGCAGTTCTTC. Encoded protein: CASRPTGYNEQFF.

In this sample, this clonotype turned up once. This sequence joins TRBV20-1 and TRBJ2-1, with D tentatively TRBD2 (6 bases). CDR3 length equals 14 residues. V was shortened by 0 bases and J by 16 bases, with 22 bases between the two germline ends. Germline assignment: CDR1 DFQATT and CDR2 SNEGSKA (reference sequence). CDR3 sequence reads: CSARDPSSGRATFF. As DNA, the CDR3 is TGCAGTGCTAGAGACCCGAGTAGCGGACGGGCTACCTTCTTC.

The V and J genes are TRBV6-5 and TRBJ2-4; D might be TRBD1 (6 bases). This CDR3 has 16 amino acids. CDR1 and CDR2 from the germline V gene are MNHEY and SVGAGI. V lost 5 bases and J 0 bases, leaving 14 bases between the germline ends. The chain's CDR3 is CASSNRQDLAKNIQYF. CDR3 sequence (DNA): TGTGCCAGCAGTAATCGACAGGACCTAGCCAAAAACATTCAGTACTTC.

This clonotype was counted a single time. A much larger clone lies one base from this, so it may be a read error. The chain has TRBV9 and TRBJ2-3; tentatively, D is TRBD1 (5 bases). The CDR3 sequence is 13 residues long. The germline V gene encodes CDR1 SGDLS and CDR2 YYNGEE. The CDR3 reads CAGSVRTTDTQYF. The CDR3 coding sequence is TGTGCCGGCAGCGTGAGGACAACAGATACGCAGTATTTT.

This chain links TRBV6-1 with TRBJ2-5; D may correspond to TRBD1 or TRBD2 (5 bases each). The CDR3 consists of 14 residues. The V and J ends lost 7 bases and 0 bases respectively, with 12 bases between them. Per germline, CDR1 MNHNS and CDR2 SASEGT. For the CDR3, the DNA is TGTGCCAGCACCCACGGGACGTACCAAGAGACCCAGTACTTC. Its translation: CASTHGTYQETQYF.

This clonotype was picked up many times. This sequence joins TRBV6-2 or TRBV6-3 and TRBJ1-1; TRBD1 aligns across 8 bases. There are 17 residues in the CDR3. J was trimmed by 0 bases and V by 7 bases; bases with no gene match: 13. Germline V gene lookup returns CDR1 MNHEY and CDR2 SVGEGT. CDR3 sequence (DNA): TGTGCCAGCACCCGAGGACAGGGAGTTCGCATGAACACTGAAGCTTTCTTT. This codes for CASTRGQGVRMNTEAFF.

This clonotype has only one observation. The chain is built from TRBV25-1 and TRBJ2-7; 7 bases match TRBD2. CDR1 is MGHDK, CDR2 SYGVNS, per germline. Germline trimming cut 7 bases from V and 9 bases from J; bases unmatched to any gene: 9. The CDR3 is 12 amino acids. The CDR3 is CASTQGAGAQYF. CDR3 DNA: TGTGCCAGCACCCAAGGGGCGGGAGCGCAGTACTTC.

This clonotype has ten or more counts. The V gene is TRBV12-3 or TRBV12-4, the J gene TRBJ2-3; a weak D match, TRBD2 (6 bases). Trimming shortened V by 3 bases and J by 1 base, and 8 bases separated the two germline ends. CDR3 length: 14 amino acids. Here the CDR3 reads CASSFVAGTDTQYF. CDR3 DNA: TGTGCCAGCAGTTTTGTAGCGGGCACAGATACGCAGTATTTT.